The source of this TCR beta chain is a study of blood T cell repertoires in COVID-19. Libraries were prepared by immunoSEQ multiplex PCR; TCRdb keeps only in-frame clonotypes and omits some of them. The sample holds about 370,000 clones, 85% to 90% seen once. Two negative PCRs, clearance, or symptom resolution characterized the recovered Cohort 3 donors. The CDR3 has 14 residues. The germline CDR1 and CDR2 sequences are MDHEN and SYDVKM. Trimming shortened V by 5 bases and J by 0 bases, and 11 bases separated the two germline ends. The sequenced material came from PBMCs or T cells enriched from blood (not recorded which). The chain carries TRBV28 and TRBJ2-7, with a weak D call TRBD1 (5 bases). This receptor was identified in a man between 18 and 35 years old who had recovered from COVID-19. The CDR3 DNA is TGTGCCAGCAGTGCTCACCAGGGCTCCTACGAGCAGTACTTC. Its protein is CASSAHQGSYEQYF.